These T cell receptor beta chains were read from a single sample in a study of T cell responses to AZD1222 COVID-19 vaccine. Clones were sequenced by immunoSEQ multiplex PCR, and TCRdb holds only the in-frame ones, with some missing. This sample has approximately 150,000 clones, with 90% to 95% found just once. The source was peripheral blood, collected on day 0 of AZD1222 vaccination. These TCRs come from an adult in good health. The CDR3 runs from the conserved cysteine through the conserved F or W. The D gene is left open where the match is weak. Not every row has a clone size; where given, it reads once, few, many or a size class.

v_gene	abundance	d_gene	j_gene	len	CDR3nt	CDR3aa
TRBV24-1	NA	NA	TRBJ2-3	15	TGTGCCACCAGTGATTATAACCGTCCGGCAGATACGCAGTATTTT	CATSDYNRPADTQYF
TRBV2	once	TRBD1	TRBJ1-5	13	TGTGCCAGCAGTTGGGACAGAAATCAGCCCCAGCATTTT	CASSWDRNQPQHF
TRBV28	NA	NA	TRBJ1-5	12	TGTGCCAGCAGTTTCACAAATCAGCCCCAGCATTTT	CASSFTNQPQHF
TRBV2	NA	TRBD1	TRBJ1-3	13	TGTGCCAGGGAGGGGGCCCTAGGAAACACCATATATTTT	CAREGALGNTIYF
TRBV14	NA	NA	TRBJ1-6	15	TGTGCCAGCAGCCAGTCAGGACGGACTAATTCACCCCTCCACTTT	CASSQSGRTNSPLHF
TRBV5-6	NA	TRBD2	TRBJ2-5	13	TGTGCCAGCGCCCGGGAGGGTATAGAGACCCAGTACTTC	CASAREGIETQYF
TRBV29-1	NA	NA	TRBJ1-5	13	TGCAGCGTTGGGGGGCGTAGCAATCAGCCCCAGCATTTT	CSVGGRSNQPQHF
TRBV6-1	NA	NA	TRBJ1-5	17	TGTGCCAGCAGTGCGGGCATTCAGGGTGTGGGCAATCAGCCCCAGCATTTT	CASSAGIQGVGNQPQHF
TRBV7-6	NA	TRBD1	TRBJ2-7	15	TGTGCCAGCAGCCTCGTTGTAGAGGGGGCGTCCGAGCAGTACTTC	CASSLVVEGASEQYF
TRBV19	NA	NA	TRBJ2-7	15	TGTGCCAGTAGTCAGTCGGCAGGGGTATTTGGCGAGCAGTACTTC	CASSQSAGVFGEQYF
TRBV19	NA	NA	TRBJ1-5	15	TGTGCCAGTAGTTCGGCAGGCCAGTGGAATCAGCCCCAGCATTTT	CASSSAGQWNQPQHF
TRBV24-1	NA	NA	TRBJ2-1	18	TGTGCCACCAGTGATAAATCCGGGACAATTCACTCCTACAATGAGCAGTTCTTC	CATSDKSGTIHSYNEQFF
TRBV28	NA	TRBD2	TRBJ2-1	13	TGTGCCAGATCTAGCGGGAACTACAATGAGCAGTTCTTC	CARSSGNYNEQFF
TRBV10-3	NA	NA	TRBJ1-3	12	TGTGCCATAACGGGAGCGGCTAACACCATATATTTT	CAITGAANTIYF
TRBV19	NA	NA	TRBJ1-5	13	TGTGCCAGTACCGTAAGATGGGGGCAGCCCCAGCATTTT	CASTVRWGQPQHF
TRBV9	NA	NA	TRBJ2-2	13	TGTGCCAGCAGCGTGAGGGGGGACGGGGAGCTGTTTTTT	CASSVRGDGELFF
TRBV9	once	TRBD2	TRBJ2-3	17	TGTGCCAGCAGCGCCCCTTTGGCGGGGGGGTGGACAGATACGCAGTATTTT	CASSAPLAGGWTDTQYF
TRBV5-4	NA	NA	TRBJ1-2	12	TGTGCCAGCAGCTTGGATAACTATGGCTACACCTTC	CASSLDNYGYTF
TRBV15	NA	TRBD1	TRBJ1-2	15	TGTGCCACCAGCGAACGACAGGGCGACAGTAGGGGCTACACCTTC	CATSERQGDSRGYTF
TRBV7-2	once	TRBD2	TRBJ2-1	14	TGTGCCAGCAGCTTCGCGGGAGGGCCAGATGAGCAGTTCTTC	CASSFAGGPDEQFF
TRBV19	NA	NA	TRBJ1-3	14	TGTGCCAGTAGGCACAGGTCCTCTGGAAACACCATATATTTT	CASRHRSSGNTIYF
TRBV28	NA	NA	TRBJ1-6	16	TGTGCCAGCAGACGCCTCCAGGGGTCCTATAATTCACCCCTCCACTTT	CASRRLQGSYNSPLHF
TRBV6-5	NA	NA	TRBJ1-1	13	TGTGCCAGCAGTATAGAGGGAAGCACTGAAGCTTTCTTT	CASSIEGSTEAFF
TRBV28	NA	TRBD2	TRBJ2-7	14	TGTGCCAGCAGCCCTCATAGCGGGCATTACGAGCAGTACTTC	CASSPHSGHYEQYF
TRBV18	NA	TRBD2	TRBJ2-5	16	TGTGCCAGCTCGTCCGGACTAAGCGGGGGGGCGGAGACCCAGTACTTC	CASSSGLSGGAETQYF
TRBV23-1	NA	NA	TRBJ2-7	16	TGCGCCAGCAGTCAGGCCAGAGGGCAGGGCCCCTACGAGCAGTACTTC	CASSQARGQGPYEQYF
TRBV5-6	NA	TRBD1	TRBJ2-2	16	TGTGCCAGCAGCTCGGGAGGGACAGGGGACACCGGGGAGCTGTTTTTT	CASSSGGTGDTGELFF
TRBV30	NA	TRBD2	TRBJ2-1	13	TGTGCCTGGGGGAGGGGCCCACTCAATGAGCAGTTCTTC	CAWGRGPLNEQFF
TRBV4-3	NA	NA	TRBJ2-1	13	TGCGCCAGCAGCCAGGGACTTAACAATGAGCAGTTCTTC	CASSQGLNNEQFF
TRBV28	NA	NA	TRBJ1-1	19	TGTGCCAGCAGTCCTCCCGCGACGGGGGCCGGTTGGGGGAACACTGAAGCTTTCTTT	CASSPPATGAGWGNTEAFF
TRBV4-3	NA	NA	TRBJ1-1	17	TGCGCCAGCAGCCAAGAGGTACGGGGGTGGAGGAACACTGAAGCTTTCTTT	CASSQEVRGWRNTEAFF
TRBV5-3	NA	NA	TRBJ1-1	17	TGTGCCAGAAGCTTGTTAGACAGCATGACCATGAACACTGAAGCTTTCTTT	CARSLLDSMTMNTEAFF
TRBV27	NA	TRBD1	TRBJ2-3	13	TGTGCCAGCCGCGGACAGGGCACAGATACGCAGTATTTT	CASRGQGTDTQYF
TRBV19	NA	NA	TRBJ1-5	15	TGTGCCAGTAGCGGACAGCCTTATAGCAATCAGCCCCAGCATTTT	CASSGQPYSNQPQHF
TRBV5-1	NA	TRBD1	TRBJ1-1	18	TGCGCCAGCAGCCGCTCCCCCGTTGAGGACAGGGTGAACACTGAAGCTTTCTTT	CASSRSPVEDRVNTEAFF
TRBV28	NA	NA	TRBJ2-5	13	TGTGCCAGCAGTCTAGGGGCCCAAGAGACCCAGTACTTC	CASSLGAQETQYF
TRBV6-6	NA	TRBD2	TRBJ2-2	16	TGTGCCAGCAGTTACGGCGGGGGGCGGGACACCGGGGAGCTGTTTTTT	CASSYGGGRDTGELFF
TRBV28	few	NA	TRBJ1-4	14	TGTGCCAGCAGTTTCCCAATGGAGGGGTCAAAACTGTTTTTT	CASSFPMEGSKLFF
TRBV30	NA	NA	TRBJ1-2	13	TGTGCCTGGAGTGTCCTCCCTCCGGATGGCTACACCTTC	CAWSVLPPDGYTF
TRBV10-3	NA	TRBD1	TRBJ1-4	14	TGTGCCATCAGTGAGGGACAGGGTGGTGAAAAACTGTTTTTT	CAISEGQGGEKLFF
TRBV12-3/TRBV12-4	NA	TRBD2	TRBJ2-1	13	TGTGCCAGCAGTTTTGGACTAGTAAATGAGCAGTTCTTC	CASSFGLVNEQFF
TRBV9	NA	NA	TRBJ1-6	15	TGTGCCAGCAGCGGCTCTGGGGGGACCAATTCACCCCTCCACTTT	CASSGSGGTNSPLHF
TRBV11-3	NA	NA	TRBJ2-7	13	TGTGCCAGCAGCTTAGGAACCGGGCTCGAGCAGTACTTC	CASSLGTGLEQYF
TRBV24-1	NA	NA	TRBJ2-5	14	TGTGCCACCAGTGATAAAAACAGGGAAGAGACCCAGTACTTC	CATSDKNREETQYF
TRBV5-1	NA	NA	TRBJ2-5	13	TGCGCCAGCAGAGTCTCCGGTCAAGAGACCCAGTACTTC	CASRVSGQETQYF
TRBV5-5	NA	NA	TRBJ1-6	19	TGTGCCAGCAGCCCCCGGCCGTTGGGGTCTCAAGCCTATAATTCACCCCTCCACTTT	CASSPRPLGSQAYNSPLHF
TRBV5-4	NA	NA	TRBJ1-1	16	TGTGCCAGCAGCTTGGGAGGCGTTAGTTTGAACACTGAAGCTTTCTTT	CASSLGGVSLNTEAFF
TRBV28	NA	NA	TRBJ1-5	15	TGTGCCAGCAGTTTATCGGGGTCTCGGAATCAGCCCCAGCATTTT	CASSLSGSRNQPQHF
TRBV28	NA	NA	TRBJ2-3	14	TGTGCCAGCAGGAGATGGACTATCACAGATACGCAGTATTTT	CASRRWTITDTQYF
TRBV6-6	NA	NA	TRBJ1-3	15	TGTGCCAGCAGTATCACGGGGAGCTCTGGAAACACCATATATTTT	CASSITGSSGNTIYF
TRBV15	NA	TRBD1	TRBJ1-1	16	TGTGCCACCAGCAGACCGGGACAGGGTATGAACACTGAAGCTTTCTTT	CATSRPGQGMNTEAFF
TRBV9	NA	NA	TRBJ1-5	15	TGTGCCAGCAGCGTAGGGGGCGGGGGCAATCAGCCCCAGCATTTT	CASSVGGGGNQPQHF
TRBV6-5	NA	TRBD1	TRBJ2-5	15	TGTGCCAGCAGTTACCTCGGACAGGTACAAGAGACCCAGTACTTC	CASSYLGQVQETQYF
TRBV20-1	NA	TRBD2	TRBJ2-5	15	TGCAGTGCTAGTTCCCCCTCTAGCGGACAAGAGACCCAGTACTTC	CSASSPSSGQETQYF
TRBV6-5	few	NA	TRBJ2-3	15	TGTGCCAGCATCTCGGGGCAGGTTGGCGGGGATACGCAGTATTTT	CASISGQVGGDTQYF
TRBV7-2	NA	NA	TRBJ1-1	15	TGTGCCAGCAGCCCACGTGGGGGCAGCAACACTGAAGCTTTCTTT	CASSPRGGSNTEAFF
TRBV6-1	NA	NA	TRBJ2-7	14	TGTGCCAGCAGTGAAAGCCAGGGGCCATACGAGCAGTACTTC	CASSESQGPYEQYF
TRBV30	NA	TRBD2	TRBJ2-5	15	TGTGCCTGGAGTGTACTAGCGCATACCCAAGAGACCCAGTACTTC	CAWSVLAHTQETQYF
TRBV5-1	few	TRBD1	TRBJ1-4	14	TGCGCCAGCAGCTTCGGAGGGGGCGAAGAAAAACTGTTTTTT	CASSFGGGEEKLFF